Presented here are 2 T cell receptor beta chains from one specimen sequenced in a study of beta chain features in type 1 diabetes (dated by TCRdb to the late 2010s). The library was prepared using the immunoSEQ multiplex PCR assay. All of the isolated RNA was reverse transcribed with the High Capacity cDNA Reverse Transcription Kit, so expressed TCRB transcripts were sequenced. TCRdb took over this immuneACCESS table, retaining in-frame rearrangements with V and J assigned. Such tables are incomplete; in checked studies, under half of the missing clones stem from an unresolved V gene, and the remainder is unexplained. For this sample there are approximately 330,000 clones; about 10% appear just once. Of the sample, roughly 0.016% is held by the ten largest clones. Sequencing was carried out using naive CD4+ T cells from blood. This sample's cell subset or site label indicates: true naive CD4+ T cells. These receptor sequences come from a woman aged 25 to 39 in good health.

The rearrangement links TRBV7-8 to TRBJ2-2; D possibly corresponds to TRBD2 (6 bases). The CDR3 contains 14 residues. Germline values: CDR1 SGHVS, CDR2 FQNEAQ. Trimming removed 7 bases from V and 4 bases from J, with 13 bases in between. In DNA, the CDR3 is TGTGCCAGCAAAAACGGGAGAGGCACCGGGGAGCTGTTTTTT. Protein: CASKNGRGTGELFF.

The chain joins TRBV30 to TRBJ1-5, with 7 bases aligning to TRBD1. Germline V lookup: CDR1 GTSNPN, CDR2 SVGIG (reference sequence). V was clipped by 2 bases and J by 5 bases; unmatched bases: 3. The CDR3 length is 13 residues. CDR3 region: CAWSHRGDQPQHF. CDR3 in DNA: TGTGCCTGGAGTCACAGGGGCGATCAGCCCCAGCATTTT.